The source of this TCR beta chain is a study of chemoradiotherapy in HPV16-positive cancers (dated by TCRdb to between 2021 and 2024). About the full investigation: Candidate HPV-specific T-cell clones and common TCR motifs were defined through functional T-cell assays on cells from a couple of HPV16-positive patients. Whether T-cell immunity against the HPV oncoproteins E6 and E7 changes during chemoradiotherapy and whether survival is affected by this immunity were examined in the study. Next, the candidate HPV-specific TCRs and motifs were followed in TCR repertoires from about 90 patients with HPV-related cancers. Beyond this particular receptor, the publication reports: The functional definition of HPV-specific T cells was derived from only a couple of HPV16-positive patients, and the survival association was reported for HPV16-positive patients. Expansion of candidate HPV-specific clones and E7-related TCR motifs was observed in the tumor microenvironment during treatment, whereas no such expansion was observed for non-HPV-specific T cells. In HPV16-positive patients, expansion of HPV-responsive T cells during chemoradiotherapy was associated with improved recurrence-free survival.

Preparation of the library involved the immunoSEQ multiplex PCR assay. TCRdb carries this immuneACCESS record with in-frame sequences only. Its versions omit some clonotypes, under half of them owing to an unresolved V gene in the studies checked, with the rest unexplained. For this sample there are more than 2,500 clones; about four fifths appear just once. Jointly, the top ten make up about 7.7% of the sample. Notes on this clone: Its antigen has not been determined. No much larger clone is present one base from it, and per-base qualities are unavailable.

Repertoires were sampled repeatedly over the course of chemoradiotherapy so that clonal expansion in the tumor microenvironment could be followed. This sequence originates from a human donor with HPV-associated anogenital cancer. Sequenced here: tumor tissue, sampled from a patient who underwent chemoradiotherapy.

The bases are TGTGCCAGCAGTGTGTCCAATCAGCCCCAGCATTTT. It is translated as CASSVSNQPQHF. Here the chain combines TRBV6-1 and TRBJ1-5; too little of a D gene remains to name it. Trimming takes 4 bases from V and 3 bases from J, and the germline ends sit 4 bases apart. The germline V gene provides CDR1 MNHNS and CDR2 SASEGT. The CDR3 starts with the cysteine, ends with the phenylalanine, and has 12 residues. Solely the CDR3 DNA is kept, with 36 bases framed from the first base.